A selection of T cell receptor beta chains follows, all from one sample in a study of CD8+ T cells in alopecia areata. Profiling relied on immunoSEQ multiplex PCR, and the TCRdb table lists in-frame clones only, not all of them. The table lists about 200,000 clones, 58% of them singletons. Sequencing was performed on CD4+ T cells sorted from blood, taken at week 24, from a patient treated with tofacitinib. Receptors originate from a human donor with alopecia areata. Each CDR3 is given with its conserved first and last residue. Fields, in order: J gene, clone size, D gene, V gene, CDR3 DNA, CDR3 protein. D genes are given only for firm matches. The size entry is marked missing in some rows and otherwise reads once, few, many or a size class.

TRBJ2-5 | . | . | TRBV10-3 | TGTGCCATCTCACGTCCCCAAGAGACCCAGTACTTC | CAISRPQETQYF
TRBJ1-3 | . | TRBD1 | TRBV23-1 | TGCGCCAGCACCCGGACAGGGGGCTATGGAAACACCATATATTTT | CASTRTGGYGNTIYF
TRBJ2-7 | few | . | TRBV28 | TGTGCCAGCAGTTCCCGATACGAGCAGTACTTC | CASSSRYEQYF
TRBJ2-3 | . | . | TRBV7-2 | TGTGCCAGCAGCTTGAACCGGGGCACAGATACGCAGTATTTT | CASSLNRGTDTQYF
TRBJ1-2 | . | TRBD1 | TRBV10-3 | TGTGCCATCAGTGACGGGACAGCTAACTATGGCTACACCTTC | CAISDGTANYGYTF
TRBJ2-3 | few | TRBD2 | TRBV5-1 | TGCGCCAGCAGCTTGGCTAGCGGAATCACAGATACGCAGTATTTT | CASSLASGITDTQYF
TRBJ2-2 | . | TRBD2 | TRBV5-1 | TGCGCCAGCAGCTTTATCTCTCCTCTAGCGGGGGACACCGGGGAGCTGTTTTTT | CASSFISPLAGDTGELFF
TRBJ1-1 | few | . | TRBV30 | TGTGCCTGGAGTGGTAAGATAAACACTGAAGCTTTCTTT | CAWSGKINTEAFF
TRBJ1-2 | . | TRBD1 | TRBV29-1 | TGCAGCGGCGGACAGGGTAACTATGGCTACACCTTC | CSGGQGNYGYTF
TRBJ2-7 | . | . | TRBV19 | TGTGCCAGTAGCCCGTGGGGGACCCGAGGGAGGTACGAGCAGTACTTC | CASSPWGTRGRYEQYF
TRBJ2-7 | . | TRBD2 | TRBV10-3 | TGTGCCATCAGTGAAGGGGCTAGCGGCTCCTACGAGCAGTACTTC | CAISEGASGSYEQYF
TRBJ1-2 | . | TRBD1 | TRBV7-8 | TGTGCCAGCAGCCGGCGGGACAGGTCCTATGGCTACACCTTC | CASSRRDRSYGYTF
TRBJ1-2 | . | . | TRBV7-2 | TGTGCCAGCAGCTTAGAAAGTTCCAGGTACAACTATGGCTACACCTTC | CASSLESSRYNYGYTF
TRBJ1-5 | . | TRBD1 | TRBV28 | TGTGCCAGCACCCCGGCGACAGGGGCGTGGCAGCCCCAGCATTTT | CASTPATGAWQPQHF
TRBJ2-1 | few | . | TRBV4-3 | TGCGCCAGCAGACTTCGGGGGTCTAGCTACAATGAGCAGTTCTTC | CASRLRGSSYNEQFF
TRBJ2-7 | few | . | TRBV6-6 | TGTGCCAGCAGTTCCGGGACGGACGTCACCTACGAGCAGTACTTC | CASSSGTDVTYEQYF
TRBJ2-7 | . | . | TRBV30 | TGTGCCTGGAGTCGGAGCTACGAGCAGTACTTC | CAWSRSYEQYF
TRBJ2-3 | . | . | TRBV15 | TGTGCCACCAGCAGAGGGGACGGAAGGGTCATTGCCGCAGATACGCAGTATTTT | CATSRGDGRVIAADTQYF
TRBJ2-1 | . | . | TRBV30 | TGTGCCTGGAAGGAGGACACCTACAATGAGCAGTTCTTC | CAWKEDTYNEQFF
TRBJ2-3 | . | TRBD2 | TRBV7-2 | TGTGCCAGCAGCCCTAGCGGGAGTTCAGATACGCAGTATTTT | CASSPSGSSDTQYF
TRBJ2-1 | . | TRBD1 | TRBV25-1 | TGTGCCAGCAGTGAGTCGGGACAGGGGGCCAGTGAGCAGTTCTTC | CASSESGQGASEQFF
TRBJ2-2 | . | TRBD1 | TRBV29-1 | TGCAGCGTCGCGTATCCGGGACAGGTTGTCACCGGGGAGCTGTTTTTT | CSVAYPGQVVTGELFF